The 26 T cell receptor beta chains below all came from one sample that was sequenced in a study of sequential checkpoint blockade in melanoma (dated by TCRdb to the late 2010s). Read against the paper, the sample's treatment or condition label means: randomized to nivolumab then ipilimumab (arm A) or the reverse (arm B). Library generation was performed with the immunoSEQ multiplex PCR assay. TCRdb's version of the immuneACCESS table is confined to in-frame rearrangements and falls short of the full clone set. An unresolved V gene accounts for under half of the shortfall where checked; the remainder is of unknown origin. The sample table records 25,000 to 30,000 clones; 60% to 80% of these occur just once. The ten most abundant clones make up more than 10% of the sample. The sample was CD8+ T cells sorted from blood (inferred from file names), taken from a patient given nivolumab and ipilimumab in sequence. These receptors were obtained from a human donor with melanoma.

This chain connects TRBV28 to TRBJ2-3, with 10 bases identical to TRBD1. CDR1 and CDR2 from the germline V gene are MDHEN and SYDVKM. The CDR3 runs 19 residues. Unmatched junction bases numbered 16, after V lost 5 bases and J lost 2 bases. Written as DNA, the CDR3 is TGTGCCAGCAGTATCCTCCGGGACAGGGGACTGTTGCACACAGATACGCAGTATTTT. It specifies CASSILRDRGLLHTDTQYF.

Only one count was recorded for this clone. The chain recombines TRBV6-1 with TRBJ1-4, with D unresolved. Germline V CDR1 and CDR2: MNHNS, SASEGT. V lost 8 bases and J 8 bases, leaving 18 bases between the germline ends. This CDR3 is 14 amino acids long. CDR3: CASYAGSGYEKLFF. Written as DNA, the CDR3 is TGTGCCAGCTACGCCGGGAGTGGATACGAAAAACTGTTTTTT.

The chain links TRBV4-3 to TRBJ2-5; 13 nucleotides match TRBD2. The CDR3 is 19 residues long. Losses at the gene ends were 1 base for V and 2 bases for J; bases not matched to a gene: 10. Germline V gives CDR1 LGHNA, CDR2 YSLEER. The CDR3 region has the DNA TGCGCCAGCAGCCAAGTACCGCTTGGACTAGCGGGGGCTCAAGAGACCCAGTACTTC. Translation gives CASSQVPLGLAGAQETQYF.

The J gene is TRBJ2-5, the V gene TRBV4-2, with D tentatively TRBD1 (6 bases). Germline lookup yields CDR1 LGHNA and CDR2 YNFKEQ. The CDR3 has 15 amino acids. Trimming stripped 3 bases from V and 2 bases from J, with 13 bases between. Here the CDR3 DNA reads TGTGCCAGCAGCCATTACCTGACAGGACAAGAGACCCAGTACTTC. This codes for CASSHYLTGQETQYF.

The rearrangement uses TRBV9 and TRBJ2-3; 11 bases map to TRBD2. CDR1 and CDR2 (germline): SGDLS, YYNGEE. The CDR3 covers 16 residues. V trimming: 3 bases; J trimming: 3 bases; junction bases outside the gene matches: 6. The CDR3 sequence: CASSERASGGTDTQYF. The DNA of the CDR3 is TGTGCCAGCAGCGAGAGGGCTAGCGGGGGGACAGATACGCAGTATTTT.

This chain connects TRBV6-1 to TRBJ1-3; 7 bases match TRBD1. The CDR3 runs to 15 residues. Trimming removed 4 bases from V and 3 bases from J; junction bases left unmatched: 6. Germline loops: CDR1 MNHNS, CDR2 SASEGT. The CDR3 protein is CASSGRTGVGNTIYF. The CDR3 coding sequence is TGTGCCAGCAGTGGAAGGACAGGTGTTGGAAACACCATATATTTT.

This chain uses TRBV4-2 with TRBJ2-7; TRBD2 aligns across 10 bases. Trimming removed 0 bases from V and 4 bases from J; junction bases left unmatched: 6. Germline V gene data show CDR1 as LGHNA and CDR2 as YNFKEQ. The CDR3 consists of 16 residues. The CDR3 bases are TGTGCCAGCAGCCAAGAAGCGAGCGGGGGGGGGTACGAGCAGTACTTC. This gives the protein CASSQEASGGGYEQYF.

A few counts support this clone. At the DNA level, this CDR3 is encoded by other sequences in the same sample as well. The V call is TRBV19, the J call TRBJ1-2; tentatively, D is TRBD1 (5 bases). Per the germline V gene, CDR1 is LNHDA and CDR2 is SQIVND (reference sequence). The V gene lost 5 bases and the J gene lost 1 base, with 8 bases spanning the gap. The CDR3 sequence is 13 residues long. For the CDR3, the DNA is TGTGCCAGTAGTGTGACAGTTAACTATGGCTACACCTTC. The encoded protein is CASSVTVNYGYTF.

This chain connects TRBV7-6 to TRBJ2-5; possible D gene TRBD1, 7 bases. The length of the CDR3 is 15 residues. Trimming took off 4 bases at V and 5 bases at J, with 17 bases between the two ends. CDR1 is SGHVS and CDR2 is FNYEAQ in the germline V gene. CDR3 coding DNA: TGTGCCAGCAGCTCCTCAGGGGGAGGTTCGGAGACCCAGTACTTC. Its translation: CASSSSGGGSETQYF.

CDR3 region: CASSLAGTGAREQYF. The CDR3 DNA reads as TGTGCCAGCAGCTTAGCCGGGACAGGGGCGAGGGAGCAGTACTTC. This chain connects TRBV7-8 to TRBJ2-7; TRBD1 agrees at 10 bases. Germline CDR1 is SGHVS and CDR2 is FQNEAQ. This CDR3 region has 15 residues. With 0 bases clipped from V and 7 bases from J, the junction kept 6 bases outside the gene matches. Drawing the rest from reference TRBV7-8 and TRBJ2-7, the complete variable domain is GAGVSQSPRYKVAKRGQDVALRCDPISGHVSLFWYQQALGQGPEFLTYFQNEAQLDKSGLPSDRFFAERPEGSVSTLKIQRTQQEDSAVYLCASSLAGTGAREQYFGPGTRLTVT.

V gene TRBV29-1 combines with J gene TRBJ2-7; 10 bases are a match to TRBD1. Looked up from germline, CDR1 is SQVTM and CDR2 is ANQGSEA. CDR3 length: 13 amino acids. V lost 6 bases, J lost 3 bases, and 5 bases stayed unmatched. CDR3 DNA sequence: TGCAGCGTGGGGACAGGGGATATCTACGAGCAGTACTTC. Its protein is CSVGTGDIYEQYF.

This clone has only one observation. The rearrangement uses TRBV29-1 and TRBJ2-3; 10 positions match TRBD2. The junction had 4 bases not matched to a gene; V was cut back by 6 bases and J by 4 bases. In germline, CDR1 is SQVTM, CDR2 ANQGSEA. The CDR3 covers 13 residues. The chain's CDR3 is CSVSGGASDTQYF. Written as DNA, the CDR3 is TGCAGCGTGAGCGGGGGGGCTTCAGATACGCAGTATTTT.

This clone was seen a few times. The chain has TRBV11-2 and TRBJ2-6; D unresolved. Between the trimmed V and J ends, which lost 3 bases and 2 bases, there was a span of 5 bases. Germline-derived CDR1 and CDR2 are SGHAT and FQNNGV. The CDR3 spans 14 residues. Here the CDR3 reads CASSLGAGANVLTF. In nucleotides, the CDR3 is TGTGCCAGCAGCTTGGGCGCTGGGGCCAACGTCCTGACTTTC.

The CDR3 region is CASSPGSNQPQHF. The CDR3 bases are TGTGCCAGCAGCCCGGGGAGCAATCAGCCCCAGCATTTT. This sequence joins TRBV7-9 and TRBJ1-5; D unresolved. The CDR3 has 13 residues. The V end was cut by 5 bases, the J end by 1 base, with 6 bases between. CDR1 is SEHNR, CDR2 FQNEAQ, per germline (reference sequence).

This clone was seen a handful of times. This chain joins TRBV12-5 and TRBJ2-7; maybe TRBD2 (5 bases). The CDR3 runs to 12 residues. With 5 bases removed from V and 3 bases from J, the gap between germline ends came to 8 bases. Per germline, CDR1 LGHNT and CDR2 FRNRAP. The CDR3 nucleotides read TGTGCTAGTGGTAGCGGACTCTACGAGCAGTACTTC. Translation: CASGSGLYEQYF.

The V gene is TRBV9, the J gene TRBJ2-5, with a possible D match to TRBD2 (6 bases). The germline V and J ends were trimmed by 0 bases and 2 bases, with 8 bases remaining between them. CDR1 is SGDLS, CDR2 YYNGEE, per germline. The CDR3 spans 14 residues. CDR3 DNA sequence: TGTGCCAGCAGCGTAGGGGGAGGACAAGAGACCCAGTACTTC. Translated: CASSVGGGQETQYF. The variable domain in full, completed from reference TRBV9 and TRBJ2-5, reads DSGVTQTPKHLITATGQRVTLRCSPRSGDLSVYWYQQSLDQGLQFLIQYYNGEERAKGNILERFSAQQFPDLHSELNLSSLELGDSALYFCASSVGGGQETQYFGPGTRLLVL.

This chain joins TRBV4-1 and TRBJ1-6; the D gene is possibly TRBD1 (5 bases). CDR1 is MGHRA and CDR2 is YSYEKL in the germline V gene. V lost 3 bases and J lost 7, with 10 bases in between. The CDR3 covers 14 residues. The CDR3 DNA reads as TGCGCCAGCAGCCAGCGGGACGGAAATTCACCCCTCCACTTT. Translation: CASSQRDGNSPLHF.

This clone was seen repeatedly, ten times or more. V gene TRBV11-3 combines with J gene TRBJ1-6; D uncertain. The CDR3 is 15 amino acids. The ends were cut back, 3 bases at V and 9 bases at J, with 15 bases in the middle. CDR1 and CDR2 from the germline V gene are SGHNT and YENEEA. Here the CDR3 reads CASSFQVPCGSPLHF. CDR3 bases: TGTGCCAGCAGCTTCCAAGTGCCCTGCGGTTCACCCCTCCACTTT. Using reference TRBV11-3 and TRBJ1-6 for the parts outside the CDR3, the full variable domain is EAGVVQSPRYKIIEKKQPVAFWCNPISGHNTLYWYLQNLGQGPELLIRYENEEAVDDSQLPKDRFSAERLKGVDSTLKIQPAELGDSAVYLCASSFQVPCGSPLHFGNGTRLTVT.

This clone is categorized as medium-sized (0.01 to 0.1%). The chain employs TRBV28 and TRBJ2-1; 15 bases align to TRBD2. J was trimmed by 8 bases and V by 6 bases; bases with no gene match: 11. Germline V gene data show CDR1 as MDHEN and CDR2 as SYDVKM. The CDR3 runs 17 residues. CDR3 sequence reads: CASRTGTSGGPVDEQFF. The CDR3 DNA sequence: TGTGCCAGCAGAACCGGGACTAGCGGGGGGCCGGTCGATGAGCAGTTCTTC.

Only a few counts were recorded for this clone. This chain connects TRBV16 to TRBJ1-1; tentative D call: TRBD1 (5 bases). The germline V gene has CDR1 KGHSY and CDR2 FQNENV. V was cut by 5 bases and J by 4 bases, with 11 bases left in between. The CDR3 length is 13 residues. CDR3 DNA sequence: TGTGCCAGCAGCAAACAGGTGCCCACTGAAGCTTTCTTT. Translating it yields CASSKQVPTEAFF.

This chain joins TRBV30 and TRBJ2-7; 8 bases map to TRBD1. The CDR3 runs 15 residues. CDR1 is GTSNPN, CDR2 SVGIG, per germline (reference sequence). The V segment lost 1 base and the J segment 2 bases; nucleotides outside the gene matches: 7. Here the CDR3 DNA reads TGTGCCTGGAGTGCGGGGTCAGGGGGCACCTACGAGCAGTACTTC. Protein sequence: CAWSAGSGGTYEQYF. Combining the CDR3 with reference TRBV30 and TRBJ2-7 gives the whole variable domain SQTIHQWPATLVQPVGSPLSLECTVEGTSNPNLYWYRQAAGRGLQLLFYSVGIGQISSEVPQNLSASRPQDRQFILSSKKLLLSDSGFYLCAWSAGSGGTYEQYFGPGTRLTVT.

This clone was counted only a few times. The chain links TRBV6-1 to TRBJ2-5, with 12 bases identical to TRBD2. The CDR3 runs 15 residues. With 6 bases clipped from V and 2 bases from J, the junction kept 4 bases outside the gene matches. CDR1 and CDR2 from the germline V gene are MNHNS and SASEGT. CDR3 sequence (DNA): TGTGCCAGCAGCCTCGGACTAGCGGGGCAAGAGACCCAGTACTTC. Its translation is CASSLGLAGQETQYF.

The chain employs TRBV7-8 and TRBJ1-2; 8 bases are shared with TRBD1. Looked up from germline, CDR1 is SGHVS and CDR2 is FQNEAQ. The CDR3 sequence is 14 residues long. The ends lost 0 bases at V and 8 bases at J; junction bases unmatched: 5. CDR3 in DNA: TGTGCCAGCAGCTTAGCGCGGACAGGGACCGGCTACACCTTC. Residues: CASSLARTGTGYTF.

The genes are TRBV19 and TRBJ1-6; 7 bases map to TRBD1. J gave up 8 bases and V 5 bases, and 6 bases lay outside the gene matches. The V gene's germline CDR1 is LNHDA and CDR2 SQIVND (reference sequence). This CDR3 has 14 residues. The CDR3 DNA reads TGTGCCAGTAGTTACGGACAGGCTCATTCACCCCTCCACTTT. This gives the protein CASSYGQAHSPLHF.

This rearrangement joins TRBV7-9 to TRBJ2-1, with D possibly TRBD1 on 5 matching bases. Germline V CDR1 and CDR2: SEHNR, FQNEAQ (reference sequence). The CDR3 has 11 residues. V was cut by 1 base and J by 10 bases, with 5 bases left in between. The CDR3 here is CASSLGTEQFF. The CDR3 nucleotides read TGTGCCAGCAGCTTAGGGACAGAGCAGTTCTTC.

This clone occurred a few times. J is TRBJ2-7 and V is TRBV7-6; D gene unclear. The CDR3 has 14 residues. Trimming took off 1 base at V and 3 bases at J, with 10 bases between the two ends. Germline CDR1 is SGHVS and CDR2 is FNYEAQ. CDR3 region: CASSLGGGNYEQYF. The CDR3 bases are TGTGCCAGCAGCTTAGGCGGCGGAAACTACGAGCAGTACTTC.